Listed here are 3 T cell receptor beta chains from one sample, sequenced in a study of blood T cell repertoires in COVID-19. Repertoires were generated with immunoSEQ multiplex PCR, while TCRdb's copy carries only in-frame clones and drops some. Of under 300,000 clones listed, around 86% were seen once; the top ten hold 7.1%. Material for sequencing was peripheral blood. These receptors came from a woman aged 65 to 85 with active or convalescent COVID-19.

The rearrangement links TRBV11-2 to TRBJ2-7; TRBD2 matches 7 bases. The junction had 6 bases not matched to a gene; V was cut back by 5 bases and J by 2 bases. Germline-derived CDR1 and CDR2 are SGHAT and FQNNGV. This CDR3 has 14 amino acids. DNA of the CDR3: TGTGCCAGCAGCCTAGCGGCGGGGGCCTACGAGCAGTACTTC. Encoded protein: CASSLAAGAYEQYF.

V gene TRBV10-1 combines with J gene TRBJ2-2; 11 nucleotides match TRBD1. The CDR3 sequence is 18 residues long. After removal of 6 bases from V and 0 bases from J, the junction contained 9 bases not matched to a gene. CDR1 and CDR2 from the germline V gene are WNHNN and SYGVQD (reference sequence). This CDR3 reads CASRRGQGAPSNTGELFF. The CDR3 DNA reads TGCGCCAGCAGACGCGGACAGGGGGCGCCTTCGAACACCGGGGAGCTGTTTTTT.

The chain couples TRBV6-5 to TRBJ1-1; D is possibly TRBD1 (5 bases). The CDR3 totals 14 residues. CDR1 MNHEY and CDR2 SVGAGI come from the germline V gene. The ends were cut back, 6 bases at V and 3 bases at J, with 14 bases in the middle. CDR3 loop: CASRKTEGDTEAFF. CDR3 nucleotide sequence: TGTGCCAGCAGGAAAACAGAAGGGGACACTGAAGCTTTCTTT.